This TCR beta chain was sequenced during a study of blood T cell repertoires in COVID-19. At the level of the study: COVID-19 samples from acute and convalescent phases originated in the United States, Italy and Spain. Sources were T cells, B-cell-depleted T cells, or PBMCs; the material itself was cDNA or gDNA.

Per the original methods: The assay estimated nucleated cells by amplifying reference gene primers. Produced via immunoSEQ multiplex PCR; TCRdb's table is partial and in-frame only. The V and J calls and the clone size are those of that table, but D and trimming were determined from the DNA. The repertoire holds about 20,000 clones, with approximately 88% as singletons. Germline assignment: CDR1 MDHEN and CDR2 SYDVKM. This CDR3 spans 15 amino acids. V trimming: 6 bases; J trimming: 10 bases; junction bases outside the gene matches: 14. The origin of this receptor is a human donor in a cohort sampled during active COVID-19. V usage is TRBV28 and J usage is TRBJ2-1; TRBD2 agrees at 8 bases. Sequences were obtained from peripheral blood. CDR3 region: CASSPRAGEYREQFF. CDR3 nucleotides: TGTGCCAGCAGCCCTCGAGCGGGAGAGTACAGGGAGCAGTTCTTC. The full variable domain, rest sourced from reference TRBV28 and TRBJ2-1, is DVKVTQSSRYLVKRTGEKVFLECVQDMDHENMFWYRQDPGLGLRLIYFSYDVKMKEKGDIPEGYSVSREKKERFSLILESASTNQTSMYLCASSPRAGEYREQFFGPGTRLTVL.